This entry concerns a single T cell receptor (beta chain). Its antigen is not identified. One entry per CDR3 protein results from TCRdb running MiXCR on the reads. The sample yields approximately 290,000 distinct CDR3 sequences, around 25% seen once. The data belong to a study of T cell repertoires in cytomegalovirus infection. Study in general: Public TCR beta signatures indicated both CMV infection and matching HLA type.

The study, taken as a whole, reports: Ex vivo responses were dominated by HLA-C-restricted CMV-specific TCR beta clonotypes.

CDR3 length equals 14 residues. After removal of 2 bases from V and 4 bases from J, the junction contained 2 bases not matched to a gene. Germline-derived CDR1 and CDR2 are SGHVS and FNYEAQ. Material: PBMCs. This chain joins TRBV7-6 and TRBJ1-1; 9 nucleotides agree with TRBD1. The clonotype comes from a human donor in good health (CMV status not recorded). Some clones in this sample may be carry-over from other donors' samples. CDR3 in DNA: TGTGCCAGCAGCTTACTGGACAGGGGCACTGAAGCTTTCTTT. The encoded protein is CASSLLDRGTEAFF.